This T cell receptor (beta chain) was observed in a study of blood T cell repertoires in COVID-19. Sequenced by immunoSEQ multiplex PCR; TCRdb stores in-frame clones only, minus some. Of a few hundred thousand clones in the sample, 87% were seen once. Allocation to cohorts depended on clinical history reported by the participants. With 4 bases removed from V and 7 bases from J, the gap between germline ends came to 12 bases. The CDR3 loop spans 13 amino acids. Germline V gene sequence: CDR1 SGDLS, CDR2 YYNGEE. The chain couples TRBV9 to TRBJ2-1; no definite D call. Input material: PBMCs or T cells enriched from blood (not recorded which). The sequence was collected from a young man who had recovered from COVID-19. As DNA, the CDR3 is TGTGCCAGCAGCCTCCCGGGTGCTAATGAGCAGTTCTTC. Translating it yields CASSLPGANEQFF.